A selection of T cell receptor beta chains follows, all from one sample in a study of T cell repertoires in cytomegalovirus infection. TCRdb called the reads again in MiXCR, with one record for every CDR3 protein. The sample comprises around 570,000 distinct CDR3 sequences, about 39% of which are singletons, and 48% rests with the top ten. Their specific antigens are unknown. The sample was cultured PBMCs, taken from culture after CMV antigen stimulation. These receptors were obtained from a human donor in good health (CMV status not recorded). Some clones in this sample may be carry-over from other donors' samples. The CDR3 runs from the conserved cysteine through the conserved F or W. D genes are given only for firm matches. Not every row has a clone size; where given, it reads once, few, many or a size class.

size	D	V	J	DNA	CDR3
few	TRBD2	TRBV7-2	TRBJ2-1	TGTGCCAGCAGCCGAGAAGGACTAGCGGGAAACAATGAGCAGTTCTTC	CASSREGLAGNNEQFF
-	-	TRBV2	TRBJ1-2	TGTGCCAGCAGTGAAGCAAGGACCGACTATGGCTACACCTTC	CASSEARTDYGYTF
-	-	TRBV7-2	TRBJ1-1	TGTGCCAGCAGCTCAAGTTGGACTGAAGCTTTCTTT	CASSSSWTEAFF
-	-	TRBV27	TRBJ2-1	TGTGCCAGCAGAAGCACTAGCTTCTTGCGCTACAATGAGCAGTTCTTC	CASRSTSFLRYNEQFF
-	TRBD2	TRBV7-9	TRBJ2-1	TGTGCCAGCAGCAAATCGCCGTTTAGCGGGACCGAGGATGAGCAGTTCTTC	CASSKSPFSGTEDEQFF
-	-	TRBV6-2/TRBV6-3	TRBJ2-1	TGTGCCAGCAGTTACGAGGGGGAACGGTCCTACAATGAGCAGTTCTTC	CASSYEGERSYNEQFF
-	-	TRBV6-6	TRBJ2-5	TGTGCCAGCACCGAGGAGAGTGAGGCCGGGAAGACCCAGTACTTC	CASTEESEAGKTQYF
-	-	TRBV19	TRBJ1-5	TGTGCCGTCAAACCTAATGGGGCTGATCAGCCCCAGCATTTT	CAVKPNGADQPQHF
-	-	TRBV7-2	TRBJ2-7	TGTGCCAGCAGTCCGGGAGGGGGCGGGAGGAGGTACGAGCAGTACTTC	CASSPGGGGRRYEQYF
-	TRBD2	TRBV28	TRBJ2-5	TGTGCCAGCCGTGGGGCTAGCGGGGGTCAAGAGACCCAGTACTTC	CASRGASGGQETQYF
-	-	TRBV12-3/TRBV12-4	TRBJ2-7	TGTGCCAGCAGTTCGGACACCCAACCCTACGAGCAGTACTTC	CASSSDTQPYEQYF